Shown below are 2 T cell receptor beta chains from a single sample sequenced in a study of shared clonotypes between healthy human individuals. Using immunoSEQ multiplex PCR, the repertoire was profiled, and TCRdb retains in-frame clones only, with some absent. The data show about 2.2 million clones, 85% to 95% seen once. As defined, naive CD8 cells were CD45RO-negative and positively selected for CCR7, with terminally differentiated effector memory CD45RA+ cells excluded. The sequenced sample consisted of naive CD8+ T cells from PBMCs. These receptors were taken from a man aged 18 to 29 in good health. Some clones in this sample may be carry-over from other donors' samples.

The V and J genes are TRBV29-1 and TRBJ2-7, with 11 nucleotides matching TRBD2. From germline, CDR1 is SQVTM and CDR2 ANQGSEA. V lost 2 bases, J lost 4 bases, and 1 base stayed unmatched. This CDR3 is 13 amino acids long. CDR3 in amino acids: CSVETSGRYEQYF. The DNA of the CDR3 is TGCAGCGTTGAAACTAGCGGGAGATACGAGCAGTACTTC.

The chain employs TRBV5-6 and TRBJ2-7, with D perhaps TRBD1 (5 bases). Germline CDR1 SGHDT, CDR2 YYEEEE. This CDR3 region has 14 residues. Trimming removed 3 bases from V and 4 bases from J, with 14 bases in between. CDR3 coding DNA: TGTGCCAGCAGCTGGGTTAGACAGCCGTACGAGCAGTACTTC. It encodes CASSWVRQPYEQYF.